Listed below are T cell receptor beta chains from one sample, sequenced in a study of identical twins. A single record per CDR3 protein comes from TCRdb applying MiXCR to the 5' RACE reads. The sample lists 1.5 million to 2 million distinct CDR3 sequences; around a third were seen once. Sequencing used cord blood. Receptors were obtained from a newborn girl in good health. CDR3s include the opening cysteine and the closing phenylalanine or tryptophan. Fields, in order: clone size, J gene, V gene, CDR3 protein. Only some rows state a clone size, as once, few, many or a class for expanded clones.

clone_size: few
j_call: TRBJ2-7
v_call: TRBV3-1
cdr3_aa: CASSPTQTSYNEQYF

clone_size: .
j_call: TRBJ2-4
v_call: TRBV20-1
cdr3_aa: CSARVTGGNIQYF

clone_size: .
j_call: TRBJ2-2
v_call: TRBV7-8
cdr3_aa: CASSLATTPRGANTGELFF

clone_size: few
j_call: TRBJ1-6
v_call: TRBV12-3/TRBV12-4
cdr3_aa: CASSLRAGLYNSPLHF

clone_size: few
j_call: TRBJ2-4
v_call: TRBV20-1
cdr3_aa: CSARLQRGAKNIQYF

clone_size: few
j_call: TRBJ2-1
v_call: TRBV5-1
cdr3_aa: CASSLGLAALDEQFF

clone_size: .
j_call: TRBJ2-1
v_call: TRBV3-1
cdr3_aa: CASSHWGGRGNEQFF

clone_size: few
j_call: TRBJ1-6
v_call: TRBV20-1
cdr3_aa: CSARRSSYNSPLHF

clone_size: many
j_call: TRBJ1-5
v_call: TRBV7-9
cdr3_aa: CASSRTGDSNQPQHF

clone_size: few
j_call: TRBJ2-4
v_call: TRBV12-3/TRBV12-4
cdr3_aa: CASRREALPKNIQYF

clone_size: .
j_call: .
v_call: TRBV12-5
cdr3_aa: CASGLGQTSGRETQYF